This TCR beta chain was obtained from a study of cytotoxic CD8 clonotypes in ibrutinib-treated CLL (dated by TCRdb to 2020 to 2023). About the investigation overall: In this cohort, 15 patients were treatment-naive and about a dozen were relapsed/refractory, while about 17 had unmutated IGHV. An average of around 250,000 productive templates and approximately 91,000 productive rearrangements was obtained per sample. All remission and progressive disease samples were collected while patients were still receiving ibrutinib. Responses were partial in some 24 patients and complete in 2; after median around 68 months follow-up, roughly 15 stayed in remission and approximately twelve progressed. Cryopreserved peripheral blood mononuclear cells were obtained prior to treatment, at the time of response, and at either disease progression or sustained remission. Samples at response were collected after a median of about 13 months of treatment, with a range of about 6 to 40 months. Of the 90 or so participants in the trial, about two dozen had longitudinal samples available.

Via the germline V gene, CDR1 is SGHTA and CDR2 FQGNSA. Reading from cysteine to phenylalanine, the CDR3 counts 11 amino acids. CDR3 DNA only is kept here, 33 bases in frame from base 1. The V and J ends are trimmed by 5 bases and 4 bases, leaving 6 bases between them. The goal of deep resolution MiSeq sequencing was a depth between 1 in 1 million and 1 in 200,000 T cells, and coverage averaged 10x per clonotype. The immunoSEQ hsTCRB Kit was used to generate the TCR beta libraries. Per the original workflow: Data were analyzed with ImmunoSEQ Data Assistant and ImmunoSEQ Analyzer, with V, D and J genes assigned per IMGT definitions. Clonality, which ranges from 0 to 1, was calculated by subtracting the normalized Shannon entropy of productive rearrangement frequencies from one. Only overrepresented clonotypes making up at least 0.05% of each patient's repertoire were included in the public clonotype analysis. Thirteen repertoires from age-matched healthy donors, obtained from immuneACCESS, served as clonality controls. TCRdb stores this immuneACCESS table with in-frame sequences only. Part of the clones is absent; in the studies checked, under half of the shortfall reflects unresolved V genes, and no reason is known for the rest. V, J and clone size derive from that table, while D and trimming were established from the DNA sequence. Within this sample are some 98,000 clones, with 70% to 80% of them counted one time only. The ten biggest clones cover around 30% of the sample.

Study-wide conclusions, independent of this receptor: Sustained-remission and progressing patients did not have matched sampling times, and lymph node repertoires were not examined. Public clonotypes were found to be uncommon and were observed to contract or remain stable during treatment; the increase in clonality was shown to reflect expansion of private clonotypes at ibrutinib response. Clonality rose at ibrutinib response, remained stable during sustained remission, and dropped back toward baseline at progression. Baseline clonality was found to be higher than that of age-matched healthy donors and was strongly correlated with circulating CD8+ T-cell counts.

According to the study, the label for this sample's time point signals: approximately eleven months on ibrutinib. For TCR beta library preparation, around 2 micrograms of genomic DNA were isolated from cryopreserved PBMCs. Longitudinal blood samples from CLL patients receiving ibrutinib monotherapy were subjected to high-throughput TCR beta sequencing. The patients took part in an open-label, single-center phase 2 trial of ibrutinib monotherapy. Points on this clone: Its antigen is still unknown. No much larger clone is present one base from it, and per-base qualities are unavailable.

This receptor chain uses TRBV7-2 and TRBJ2-7; there is no confident call for the D gene. The clonotype was recovered from a human donor with chronic lymphocytic leukemia. Source: PBMCs, taken after 12 months of ibrutinib treatment. The bases read TGTGCCAGCAGCAACTATTACGAGCAGTACTTC. This yields the protein CASSNYYEQYF. Extended through the reference TRBV7-2 and TRBJ2-7 proteins, this CDR3 yields the full variable domain: GAGVSQSPSNKVTEKGKDVELRCDPISGHTALYWYRQSLGQGLEFLIYFQGNSAPDKSGLPSDRFSAERTGGSVSTLTIQRTQQEDSAVYLCASSNYYEQYFGPGTRLTVT.